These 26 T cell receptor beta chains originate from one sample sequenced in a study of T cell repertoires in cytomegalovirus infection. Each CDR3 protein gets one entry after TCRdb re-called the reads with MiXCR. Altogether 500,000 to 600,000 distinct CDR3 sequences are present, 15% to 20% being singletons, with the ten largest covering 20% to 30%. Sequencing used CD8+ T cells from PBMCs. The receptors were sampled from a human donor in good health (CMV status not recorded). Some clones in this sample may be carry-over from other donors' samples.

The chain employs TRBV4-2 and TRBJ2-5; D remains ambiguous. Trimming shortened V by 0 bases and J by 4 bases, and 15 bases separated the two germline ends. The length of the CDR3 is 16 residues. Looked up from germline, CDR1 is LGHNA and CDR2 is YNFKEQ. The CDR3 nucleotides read TGTGCCAGCAGCCAAGATGGTCTCAGACTGGGAGAGACCCAGTACTTC. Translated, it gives CASSQDGLRLGETQYF.

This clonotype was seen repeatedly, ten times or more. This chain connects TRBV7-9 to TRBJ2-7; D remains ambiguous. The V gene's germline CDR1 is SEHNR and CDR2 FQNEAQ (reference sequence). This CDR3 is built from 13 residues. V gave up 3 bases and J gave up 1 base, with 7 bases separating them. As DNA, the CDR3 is TGTGCCAGCAGCTTTGCGAGTTCCTACGAGCAGTACTTC. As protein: CASSFASSYEQYF.

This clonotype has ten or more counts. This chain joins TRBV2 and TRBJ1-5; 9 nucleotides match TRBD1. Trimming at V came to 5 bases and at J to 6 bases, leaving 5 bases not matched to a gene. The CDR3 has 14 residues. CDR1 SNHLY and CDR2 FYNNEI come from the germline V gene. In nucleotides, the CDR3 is TGTGCCAGCAGTTATCACAGGGGGCTTCAGCCCCAGCATTTT. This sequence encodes CASSYHRGLQPQHF.

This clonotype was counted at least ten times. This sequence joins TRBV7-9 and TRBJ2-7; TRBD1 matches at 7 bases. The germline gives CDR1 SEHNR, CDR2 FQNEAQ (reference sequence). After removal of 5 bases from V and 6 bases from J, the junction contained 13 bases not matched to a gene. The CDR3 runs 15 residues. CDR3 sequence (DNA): TGTGCCAGCAGCACTCCGGGAACAGGGGCAGGCGAGCAGTACTTC. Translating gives CASSTPGTGAGEQYF.

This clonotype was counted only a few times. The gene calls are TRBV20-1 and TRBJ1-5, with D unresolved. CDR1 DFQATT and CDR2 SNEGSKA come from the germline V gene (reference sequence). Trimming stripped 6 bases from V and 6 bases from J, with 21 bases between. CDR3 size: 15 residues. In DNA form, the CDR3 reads TGCAGTGCCCGAGAAACCCCCTACCTAGCTCAGCCCCAGCATTTT. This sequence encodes CSARETPYLAQPQHF.

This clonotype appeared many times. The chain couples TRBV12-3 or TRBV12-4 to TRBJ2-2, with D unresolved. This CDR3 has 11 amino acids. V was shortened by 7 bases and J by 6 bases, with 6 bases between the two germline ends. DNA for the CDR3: TGTGCCAGCACCAGGTCCGGGGAGCTGTTTTTT. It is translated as CASTRSGELFF.

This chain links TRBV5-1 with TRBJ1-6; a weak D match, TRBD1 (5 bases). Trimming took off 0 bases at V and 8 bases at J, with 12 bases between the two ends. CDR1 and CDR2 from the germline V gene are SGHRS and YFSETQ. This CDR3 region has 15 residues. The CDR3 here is CASSLDLGGDSPLHF. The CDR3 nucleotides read TGCGCCAGCAGCTTGGATCTGGGGGGGGATTCACCCCTCCACTTT.

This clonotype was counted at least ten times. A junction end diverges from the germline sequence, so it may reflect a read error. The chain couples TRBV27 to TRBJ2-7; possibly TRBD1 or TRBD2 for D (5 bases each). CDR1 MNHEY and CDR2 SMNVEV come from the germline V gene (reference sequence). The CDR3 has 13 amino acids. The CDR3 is CASSLGDYYEQYF. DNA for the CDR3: TGCGCCAGCAGCTTGGGGGATTACTACGAGCAGTACTTC.

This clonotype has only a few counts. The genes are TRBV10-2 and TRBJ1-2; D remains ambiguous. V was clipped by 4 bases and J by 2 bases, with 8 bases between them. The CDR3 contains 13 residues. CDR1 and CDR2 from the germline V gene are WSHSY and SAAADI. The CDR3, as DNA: TGCGCCAGCAGTGGGGTCAGAAACTATGGCTACACCTTC. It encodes CASSGVRNYGYTF.

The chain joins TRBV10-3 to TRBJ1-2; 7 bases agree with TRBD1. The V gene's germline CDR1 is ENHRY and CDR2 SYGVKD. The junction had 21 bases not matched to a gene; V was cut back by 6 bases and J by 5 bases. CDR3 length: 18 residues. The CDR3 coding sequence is TGTGCCATCAGATATGGGACAGATCGAACTACGGTATCGTATGGCTACACCTTC. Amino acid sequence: CAIRYGTDRTTVSYGYTF.

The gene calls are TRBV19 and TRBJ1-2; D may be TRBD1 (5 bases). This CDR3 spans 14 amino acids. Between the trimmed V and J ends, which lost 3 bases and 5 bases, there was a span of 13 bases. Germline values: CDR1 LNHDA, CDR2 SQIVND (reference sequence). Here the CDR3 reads CASSIMGVRYGYTF. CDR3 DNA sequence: TGTGCCAGTAGTATCATGGGGGTGCGATATGGCTACACCTTC.

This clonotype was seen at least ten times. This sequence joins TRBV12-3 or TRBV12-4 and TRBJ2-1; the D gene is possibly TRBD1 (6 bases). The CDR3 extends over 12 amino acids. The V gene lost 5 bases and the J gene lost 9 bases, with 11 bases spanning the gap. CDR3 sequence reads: CASSNRGGEQFF. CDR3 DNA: TGTGCCAGCAGTAACAGAGGGGGTGAGCAGTTCTTC.

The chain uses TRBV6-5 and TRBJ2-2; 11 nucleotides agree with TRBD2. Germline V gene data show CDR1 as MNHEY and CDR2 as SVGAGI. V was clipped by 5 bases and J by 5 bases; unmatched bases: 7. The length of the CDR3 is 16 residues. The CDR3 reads CASSPLAGVGTGELFF. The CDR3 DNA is TGTGCCAGCAGTCCACTAGCGGGAGTGGGGACCGGGGAGCTGTTTTTT.

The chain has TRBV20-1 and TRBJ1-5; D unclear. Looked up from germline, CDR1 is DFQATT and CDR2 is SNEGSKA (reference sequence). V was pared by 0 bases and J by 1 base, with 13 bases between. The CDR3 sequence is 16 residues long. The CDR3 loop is CSARDRQGMSNQPQHF. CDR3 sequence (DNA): TGCAGTGCTAGAGATCGACAAGGGATGAGCAATCAGCCCCAGCATTTT.

The CDR3 DNA sequence: TGTGCCAGCAGTCCCGACGAGACAGATACGCAGTATTTT. Protein: CASSPDETDTQYF. The chain employs TRBV28 and TRBJ2-3, with no clear D. With 5 bases removed from V and 3 bases from J, the gap between germline ends came to 9 bases. This CDR3 is built from 13 residues. The germline V gene has CDR1 MDHEN and CDR2 SYDVKM.

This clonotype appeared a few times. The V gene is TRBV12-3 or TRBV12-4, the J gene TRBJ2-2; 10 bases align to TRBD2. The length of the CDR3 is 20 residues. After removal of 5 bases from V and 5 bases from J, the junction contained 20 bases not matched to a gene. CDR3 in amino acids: CASSAQTVASGSAETGELFF. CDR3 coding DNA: TGTGCCAGCAGTGCCCAGACGGTAGCTAGCGGGAGTGCTGAAACCGGGGAGCTGTTTTTT.

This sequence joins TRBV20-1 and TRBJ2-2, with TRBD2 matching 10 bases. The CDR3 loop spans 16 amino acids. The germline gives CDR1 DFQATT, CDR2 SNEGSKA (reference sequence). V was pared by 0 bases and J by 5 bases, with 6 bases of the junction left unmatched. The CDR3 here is CSARDPSGSATGELFF. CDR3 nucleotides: TGCAGTGCTAGAGATCCTAGCGGGAGTGCAACCGGGGAGCTGTTTTTT.

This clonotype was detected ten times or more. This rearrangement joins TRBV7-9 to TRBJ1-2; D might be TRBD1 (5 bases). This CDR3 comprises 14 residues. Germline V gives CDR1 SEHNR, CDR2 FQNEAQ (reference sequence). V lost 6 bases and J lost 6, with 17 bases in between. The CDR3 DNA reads TGTGCCAGCAGGGACAACACCGGCACCCATGGCTACACCTTC. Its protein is CASRDNTGTHGYTF. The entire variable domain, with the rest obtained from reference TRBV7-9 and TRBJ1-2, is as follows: DTGVSQNPRHKITKRGQNVTFRCDPISEHNRLYWYRQTLGQGPEFLTYFQNEAQLEKSRLLSDRFSAERPKGSFSTLEIQRTEQGDSAMYLCASRDNTGTHGYTFGSGTRLTVV.

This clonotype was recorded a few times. Here the CDR3 DNA reads TGCAGTGCGAAAATGGACAGGGACTACGAGCAGTACTTC. Translated, it gives CSAKMDRDYEQYF. This sequence joins TRBV20-1 and TRBJ2-7; 8 nucleotides align to TRBD1. V lost 6 bases to trimming and J lost 3 bases; unmatched junction nucleotides: 7. CDR3 size: 13 residues. Germline V gene data show CDR1 as DFQATT and CDR2 as SNEGSKA (reference sequence).

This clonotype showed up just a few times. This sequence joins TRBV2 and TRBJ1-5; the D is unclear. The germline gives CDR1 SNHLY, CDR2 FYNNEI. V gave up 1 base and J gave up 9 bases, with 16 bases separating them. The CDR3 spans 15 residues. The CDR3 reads CASSEDSWPSRPQHF. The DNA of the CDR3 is TGTGCCAGCAGTGAAGACAGTTGGCCGTCACGGCCCCAGCATTTT.

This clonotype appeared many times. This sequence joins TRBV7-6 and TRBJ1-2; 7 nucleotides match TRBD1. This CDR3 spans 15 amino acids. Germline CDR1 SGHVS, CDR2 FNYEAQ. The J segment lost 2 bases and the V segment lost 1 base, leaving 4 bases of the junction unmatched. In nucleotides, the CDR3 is TGTGCCAGCAGCTTAGTCGAACAGGGGAACTATGGCTACACCTTC. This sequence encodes CASSLVEQGNYGYTF.

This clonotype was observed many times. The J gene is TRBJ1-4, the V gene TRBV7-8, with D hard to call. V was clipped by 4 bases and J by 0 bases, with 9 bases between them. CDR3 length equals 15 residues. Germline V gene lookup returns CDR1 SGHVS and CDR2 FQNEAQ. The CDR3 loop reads CASSSIVATNEKLFF. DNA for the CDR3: TGTGCCAGCAGCTCCATCGTTGCAACTAATGAAAAACTGTTTTTT.

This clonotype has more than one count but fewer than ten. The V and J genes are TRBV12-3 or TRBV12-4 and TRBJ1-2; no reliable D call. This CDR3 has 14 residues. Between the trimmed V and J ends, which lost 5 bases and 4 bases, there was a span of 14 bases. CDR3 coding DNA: TGTGCCAGCAGTCCCGCGGTCTTTTCCTATGGCTACACCTTC. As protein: CASSPAVFSYGYTF.

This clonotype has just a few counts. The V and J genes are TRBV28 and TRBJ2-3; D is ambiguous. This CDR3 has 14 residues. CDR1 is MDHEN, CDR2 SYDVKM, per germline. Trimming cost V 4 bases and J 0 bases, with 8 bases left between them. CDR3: CASSYMDSTDTQYF. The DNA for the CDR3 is TGTGCCAGCAGTTATATGGACAGCACAGATACGCAGTATTTT. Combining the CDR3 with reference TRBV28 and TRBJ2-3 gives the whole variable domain DVKVTQSSRYLVKRTGEKVFLECVQDMDHENMFWYRQDPGLGLRLIYFSYDVKMKEKGDIPEGYSVSREKKERFSLILESASTNQTSMYLCASSYMDSTDTQYFGPGTRLTVL.

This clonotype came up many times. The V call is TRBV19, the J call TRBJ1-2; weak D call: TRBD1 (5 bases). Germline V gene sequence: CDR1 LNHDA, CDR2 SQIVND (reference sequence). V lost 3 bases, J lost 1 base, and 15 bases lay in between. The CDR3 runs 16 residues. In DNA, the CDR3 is TGTGCCAGTAGTATGATGGGGCGCCGAAATAACTATGGCTACACCTTC. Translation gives CASSMMGRRNNYGYTF. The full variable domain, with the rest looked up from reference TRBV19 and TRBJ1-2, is DGGITQSPKYLFRKEGQNVTLSCEQNLNHDAMYWYRQDPGQGLRLIYYSQIVNDFQKGDIAEGYSVSREKKESFPLTVTSAQKNPTAFYLCASSMMGRRNNYGYTFGSGTRLTVV.

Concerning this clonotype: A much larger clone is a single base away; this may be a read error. The CDR3, as DNA: TGTGCCAGCAGTTTAGAACAGGGGGATGAAATACTGTTTTTT. This gives the protein CASSLEQGDEILFF. This chain links TRBV27 with TRBJ1-4; TRBD1 matches at 8 bases. CDR1 and CDR2 from the germline V gene are MNHEY and SMNVEV (reference sequence). This CDR3 spans 14 amino acids.